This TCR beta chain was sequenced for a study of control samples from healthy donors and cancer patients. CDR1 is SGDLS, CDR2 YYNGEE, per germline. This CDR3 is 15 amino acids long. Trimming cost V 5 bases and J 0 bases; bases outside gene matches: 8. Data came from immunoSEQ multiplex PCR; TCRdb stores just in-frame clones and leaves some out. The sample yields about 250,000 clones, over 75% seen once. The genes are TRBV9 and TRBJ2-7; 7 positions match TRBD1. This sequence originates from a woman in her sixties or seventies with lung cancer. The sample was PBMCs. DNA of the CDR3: TGTGCCAGCAGTATAGGGGGCTCCCACTCCTACGAGCAGTACTTC. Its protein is CASSIGGSHSYEQYF.